A single T cell receptor (beta chain) is shown here with its context. Its antigen is unknown. Donors had no recently reported acute infections or vaccinations and were HIV-negative. This entry comes from a study of shared clonotypes between healthy human individuals. Study observations and caveats: Relative to clonotypes present in all four donors, those not shared had lower generation probabilities.

This was a deep-level run. Assay used: immunoSEQ multiplex PCR; TCRdb lists only in-frame clones, some missing. The sample includes roughly 2.6 million clones, approximately 90% of them seen just once. Trimming at V came to 4 bases and at J to 6 bases, leaving 6 bases not matched to a gene. CDR1 is KGHSH and CDR2 is LQKENI in the germline V gene. This CDR3 comprises 14 residues. The chain is built from TRBV18 and TRBJ2-1, with 7 bases that match TRBD1. The receptor comes from a man aged 18 to 29 in good health. Sequencing used naive CD4+ T cells sorted from blood. Specified subset: CD45RA+ positively selected. The CDR3 bases are TGTGCCAGCTCACGTGGGGCAGGGGGCAATGAGCAGTTCTTC. Residues: CASSRGAGGNEQFF.